This entry features one TCR beta chain sequence. Its antigen is undetermined. TCRdb recomputed calls from the 5' RACE reads with MiXCR, one row per CDR3 protein. The table includes around 340,000 distinct CDR3 sequences, roughly an eighth detected once. This sample was included in a study of T-cell memory formation after mild COVID-19. Germline V lookup: CDR1 SSHAT, CDR2 FNYEAQ (reference sequence). The CDR3 length is 15 residues. The V end lost 1 base, the J end lost 4 bases, and 13 bases lay between the germline ends. Findings and caveats of the study: Whereas later expanders leaned CD4+, clones contracting day 15 to 85 showed a balanced CD4/CD8 makeup.

This chain connects TRBV7-7 to TRBJ2-5, with D perhaps matching TRBD2 (6 bases). The clonotype was recovered from a man aged 18 to 29 who had mild COVID-19 (a few samples of this study predate the infection). Cell type and time point are not known. Material for sequencing was PBMCs or a T cell subset sorted from them (not recorded which). The DNA for the CDR3 is TGTGCCAGCAGCTTAGACGGGGGTATAGGAGAGACCCAGTACTTC. It specifies CASSLDGGIGETQYF.